The rows below give T cell receptor beta chains drawn from one sample of a study of low-dose radiotherapy and immunotherapy resistance in tumors. One entry per CDR3 protein, called by TCRdb with MiXCR from the reads. The repertoire holds roughly 54,000 distinct CDR3 sequences, 20% to 25% seen once, with 5.7% in the top ten. The sample in question was PBMCs, obtained before treatment. The receptor source for this set is a male donor with prostate cancer. CDR3s include the opening cysteine and the closing phenylalanine or tryptophan. A D gene is named only where the DNA matches it firmly. Not all rows give a size; the values are once, few, many and, for expanded clones, a class.

>TRBV11-2|TRBJ2-1|.|.
TGTGCCAGCACCCAGAGCCCAGGGAGTGAGCAGTTCTTC
CASTQSPGSEQFF
>TRBV5-1|TRBJ2-4|medium-sized|.
TGCGCCAGCAGTCCCACGGACAGCAACAAAGGGGACATTCAGTACTTC
CASSPTDSNKGDIQYF
>TRBV7-8|TRBJ2-2|many|.
TGTGCCAGCAGCTTAGTTAGTGACGGGGAGCTGTTTTTT
CASSLVSDGELFF
>TRBV5-1|TRBJ2-6|.|.
TGCGCCAGCAGCTTGTCCAGTTTGTCGGGGGCCAACGTCCTGACTTTC
CASSLSSLSGANVLTF
>TRBV11-1|TRBJ2-5|many|TRBD2
TGTGCCAGCAGCTTAGCTCCAGGACTAGCGGGTACCAAAGAGACCCAGTACTTC
CASSLAPGLAGTKETQYF
>TRBV9|TRBJ2-2|many|.
TGTGCCAGCAGCCCGGCAGGGAACACCGGGGAGCTGTTTTTT
CASSPAGNTGELFF
>TRBV10-3|TRBJ2-3|.|.
TGTGCCATCAGTGAGTCAACGATAGATACGCAGTATTTT
CAISESTIDTQYF
>TRBV5-3|TRBJ2-5|many|TRBD2
TGTGCCAGCAGCCCCGGGATAGCGGGGGAAGAGACCCAGTACTTC
CASSPGIAGEETQYF
>TRBV3-1|TRBJ1-5|many|.
TGTGCCAGCAGCCAGATGCCCGCACAGCCCCAGCATTTT
CASSQMPAQPQHF
>TRBV11-2|TRBJ2-2|many|TRBD2
TGTGCCAGCAGCTCCGTCCGGACTAGCGGGAGATTAACCGGGGAGCTGTTTTTT
CASSSVRTSGRLTGELFF
>TRBV15|TRBJ2-5|many|.
TGTGCCACCAGCAGAGTAGGAGGGGAGAAGACCCAGTACTTC
CATSRVGGEKTQYF
>TRBV6-6|TRBJ1-3|.|.
TGTGCTGTCGCAGGCAGTTCTGGAAACACCATATATTTT
CAVAGSSGNTIYF
>TRBV5-4|TRBJ2-5|many|TRBD2
TGTGCCAGCGGAAGCGGGGGCCAAGAGACCCAGTACTTC
CASGSGGQETQYF
>TRBV12-3/TRBV12-4|TRBJ1-6|.|.
TGTGCCAGCAGTTTAGGCGCGTCTTCACCCCTCCACTTT
CASSLGASSPLHF
>TRBV19|TRBJ2-3|once|TRBD2
TGTGCCAGTACGGCGCCTAGCGGACTCACAGATACGCAGTATTTT
CASTAPSGLTDTQYF
>TRBV4-1|TRBJ2-2|many|.
TGCGCCAGCAGCCAGGGAAGTCCCACCGGGGAGCTGTTTTTT
CASSQGSPTGELFF
>TRBV11-2|TRBJ2-1|many|TRBD2
TGTGCCAGCAGCCCGGGGCTAGCGGGGGGTACCTCCTACAATGAGCAGTTCTTC
CASSPGLAGGTSYNEQFF
>TRBV6-2/TRBV6-3|TRBJ2-5|many|.
TGTGCCAGCAGTAGCACCGGGACACCGCAAGAGACCCAGTACTTC
CASSSTGTPQETQYF
>TRBV9|TRBJ2-5|many|.
TGTGCCAGCAGCGTTTTAGGACAGCAAGAGACCCAGTACTTC
CASSVLGQQETQYF
>TRBV27|TRBJ1-5|many|.
TGTGCCAGCAGTTTTGCCGACCGTTCAGGGCCCCAGCATTTT
CASSFADRSGPQHF
>TRBV7-6|TRBJ1-2|.|TRBD1
TGTGCCAGCAGCTCTTGGACAGGGAGTGGTGACTATGGCTACACCTTC
CASSSWTGSGDYGYTF